What follows describes a single T cell receptor beta chain. The sample originates from a study of blood T cell repertoires in COVID-19. Study-level background: PBMCs, B-cell-depleted T cells, or T cells were the source of the cDNA or gDNA that made up the material.

Clones were read by immunoSEQ multiplex PCR, and TCRdb kept only the in-frame ones, dropping some. This table has about 180,000 clones, roughly 85% appearing once. V dropped 1 base and J dropped 6 bases, with 10 bases sitting between them. Germline V gives CDR1 LGHDT, CDR2 YNNKEL (reference sequence). The CDR3 has 15 amino acids. The receptor's source is a man between 45 and 60 years old with active or convalescent COVID-19. Input material: peripheral blood. The chain links TRBV3-1 (or the pseudogene TRBV3-2) to TRBJ1-6, with D possibly TRBD1 on 5 matching bases. CDR3 nucleotide sequence: TGTGCCAGCAGCCAAGGGCCAGGGATTAATTCACCCCTCCACTTT. Its protein is CASSQGPGINSPLHF.